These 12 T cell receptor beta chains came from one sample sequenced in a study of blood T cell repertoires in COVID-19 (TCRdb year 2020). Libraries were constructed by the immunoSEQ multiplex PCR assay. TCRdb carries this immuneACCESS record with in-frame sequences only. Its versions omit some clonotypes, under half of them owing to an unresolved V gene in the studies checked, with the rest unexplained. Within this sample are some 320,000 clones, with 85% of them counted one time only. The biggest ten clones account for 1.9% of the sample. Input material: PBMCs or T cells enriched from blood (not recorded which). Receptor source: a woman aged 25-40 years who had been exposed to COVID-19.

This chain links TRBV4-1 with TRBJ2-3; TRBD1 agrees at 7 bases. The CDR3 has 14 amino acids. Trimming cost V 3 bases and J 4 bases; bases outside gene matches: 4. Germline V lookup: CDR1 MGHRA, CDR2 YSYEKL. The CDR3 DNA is TGCGCCAGCAGCCAGCGACAGGGAGCAGATACGCAGTATTTT. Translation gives CASSQRQGADTQYF.

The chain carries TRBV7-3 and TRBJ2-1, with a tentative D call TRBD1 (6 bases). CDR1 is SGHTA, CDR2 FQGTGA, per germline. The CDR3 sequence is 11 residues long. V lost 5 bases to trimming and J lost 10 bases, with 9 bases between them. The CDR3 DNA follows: TGTGCCAGCAGCGGGGGCAAGGAGCAGTTCTTC. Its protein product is CASSGGKEQFF.

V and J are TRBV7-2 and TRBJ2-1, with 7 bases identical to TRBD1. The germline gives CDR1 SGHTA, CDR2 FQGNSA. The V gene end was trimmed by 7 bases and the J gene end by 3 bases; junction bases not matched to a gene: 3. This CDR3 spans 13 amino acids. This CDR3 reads CASNHRGYNEQFF. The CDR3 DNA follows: TGTGCCAGCAATCACAGGGGCTACAATGAGCAGTTCTTC. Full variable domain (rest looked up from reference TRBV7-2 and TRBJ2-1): GAGVSQSPSNKVTEKGKDVELRCDPISGHTALYWYRQSLGQGLEFLIYFQGNSAPDKSGLPSDRFSAERTGGSVSTLTIQRTQQEDSAVYLCASNHRGYNEQFFGPGTRLTVL.

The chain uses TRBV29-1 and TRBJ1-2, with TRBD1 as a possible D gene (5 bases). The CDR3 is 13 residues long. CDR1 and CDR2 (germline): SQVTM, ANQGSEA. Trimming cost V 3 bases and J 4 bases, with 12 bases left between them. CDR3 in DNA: TGCAGCGTTGACAGGGAGGGTACCTATGGCTACACCTTC. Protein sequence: CSVDREGTYGYTF.

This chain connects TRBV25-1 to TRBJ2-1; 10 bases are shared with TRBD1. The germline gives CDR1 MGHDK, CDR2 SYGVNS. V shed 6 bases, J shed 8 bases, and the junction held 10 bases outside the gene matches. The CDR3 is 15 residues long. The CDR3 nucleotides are TGTGCCAGCAGGCCGGACAGGGGGTATACCCATGAGCAGTTCTTC. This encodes CASRPDRGYTHEQFF. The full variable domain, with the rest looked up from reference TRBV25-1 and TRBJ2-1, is EADIYQTPRYLVIGTGKKITLECSQTMGHDKMYWYQQDPGMELHLIHYSYGVNSTEKGDLSSESTVSRIRTEHFPLTLESARPSHTSQYLCASRPDRGYTHEQFFGPGTRLTVL.

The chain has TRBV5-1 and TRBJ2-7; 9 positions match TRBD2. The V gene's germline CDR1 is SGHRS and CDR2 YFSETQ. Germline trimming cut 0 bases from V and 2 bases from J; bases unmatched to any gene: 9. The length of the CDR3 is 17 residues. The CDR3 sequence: CASSLAFSSGNTYEQYF. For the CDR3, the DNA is TGCGCCAGCAGCTTGGCCTTTTCTAGCGGGAATACCTACGAGCAGTACTTC.

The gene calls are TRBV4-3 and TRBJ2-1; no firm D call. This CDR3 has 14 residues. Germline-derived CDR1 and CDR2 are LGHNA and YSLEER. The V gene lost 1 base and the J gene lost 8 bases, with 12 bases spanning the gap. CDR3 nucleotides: TGCGCCAGCAGCCAAGCTTTTAGCACACATGAGCAGTTCTTC. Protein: CASSQAFSTHEQFF.

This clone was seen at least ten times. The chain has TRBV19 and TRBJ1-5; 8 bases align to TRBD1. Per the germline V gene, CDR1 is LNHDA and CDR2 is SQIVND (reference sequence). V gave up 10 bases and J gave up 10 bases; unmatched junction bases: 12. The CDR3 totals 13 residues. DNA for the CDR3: TGTGCCACCGGACAGGGCAGGCAAAAACCCCAGCATTTT. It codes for CATGQGRQKPQHF. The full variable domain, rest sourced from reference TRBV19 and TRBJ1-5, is DGGITQSPKYLFRKEGQNVTLSCEQNLNHDAMYWYRQDPGQGLRLIYYSQIVNDFQKGDIAEGYSVSREKKESFPLTVTSAQKNPTAFYLCATGQGRQKPQHFGDGTRLSIL.

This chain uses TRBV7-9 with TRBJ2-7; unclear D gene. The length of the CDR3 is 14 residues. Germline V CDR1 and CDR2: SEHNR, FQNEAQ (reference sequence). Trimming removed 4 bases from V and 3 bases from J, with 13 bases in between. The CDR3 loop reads CASSSNSLGYEQYF. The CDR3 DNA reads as TGTGCCAGCAGCTCCAACAGTCTGGGCTACGAGCAGTACTTC. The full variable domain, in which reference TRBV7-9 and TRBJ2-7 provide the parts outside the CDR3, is DTGVSQNPRHKITKRGQNVTFRCDPISEHNRLYWYRQTLGQGPEFLTYFQNEAQLEKSRLLSDRFSAERPKGSFSTLEIQRTEQGDSAMYLCASSSNSLGYEQYFGPGTRLTVT.

The CDR3 DNA follows: TGCGCCAGCAGCTTTAGCTCTTCTGGCACTGAAGCTTTCTTT. Encoded protein: CASSFSSSGTEAFF. The chain carries TRBV5-1 and TRBJ1-1; D unclear. With 2 bases removed from V and 4 bases from J, the gap between germline ends came to 12 bases. The germline V gene has CDR1 SGHRS and CDR2 YFSETQ. The CDR3 has 14 amino acids.

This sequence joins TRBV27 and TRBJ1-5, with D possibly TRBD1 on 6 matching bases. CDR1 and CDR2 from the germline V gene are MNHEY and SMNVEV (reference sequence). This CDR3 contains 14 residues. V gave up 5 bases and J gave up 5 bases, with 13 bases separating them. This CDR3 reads CASSPRQVHQPQHF. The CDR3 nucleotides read TGTGCCAGCAGTCCGCGACAGGTCCATCAGCCCCAGCATTTT.

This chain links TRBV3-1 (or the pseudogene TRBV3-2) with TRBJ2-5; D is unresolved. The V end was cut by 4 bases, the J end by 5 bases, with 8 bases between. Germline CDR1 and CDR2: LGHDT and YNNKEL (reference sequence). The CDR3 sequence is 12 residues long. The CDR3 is CASSPSRETQYF. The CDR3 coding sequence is TGTGCCAGCAGCCCGTCACGGGAGACCCAGTACTTC.